What follows are 24 T cell receptor beta chains derived from one specimen sequenced in a study of CXCR3-negative and CXCR3-positive naive CD8 T cells. The TRB libraries of cDNA were built by UMI-labeled 5' RACE. Reprocessing the 5' RACE reads, TCRdb reports a single entry for every CDR3 protein and omits DNA. The repertoire shows tens of thousands of distinct CDR3 sequences; the top ten hold roughly 10%. Material: memory CD8+ T cells from blood. These receptors originate from a human donor in good health. Some clones in this sample may be carry-over from other donors' samples.

This chain uses TRBV11-2 with TRBJ2-1; TCRdb's D call of TRBD2 is untestable without DNA. The germline V gene has CDR1 SGHAT and CDR2 FQNNGV. This CDR3 is built from 17 residues. CDR3 loop: CASSFKIAGAPYNEQFF.

This rearrangement joins TRBV23-1 to TRBJ2-4; no DNA is available, so the TRBD2 call from TCRdb remains unchecked. TRBV23-1 belongs to the ORF category, with a function that is uncertain. The CDR3 is made up of 15 amino acids. Here the CDR3 reads CASRPGEGSKNIQYF.

This chain uses TRBV3-1 with TRBJ1-1; lacking DNA, the TRBD1 call made by TCRdb goes unchecked. Germline V gene lookup returns CDR1 LGHDT and CDR2 YNNKEL (reference sequence). This CDR3 has 16 residues. The CDR3 sequence: CASSQLFGPLKTEAFF.

This chain uses TRBV25-1 with TRBJ2-3; TCRdb names TRBD2, which stays unverified in the absence of DNA. The germline V gene encodes CDR1 MGHDK and CDR2 SYGVNS. The CDR3 consists of 14 residues. CDR3: CASSPSGGTDTQYF.

The genes are TRBV20-1 and TRBJ1-2; TCRdb proposes TRBD1, but this gene call is untestable without DNA. The CDR3 has 15 residues. Germline CDR1 reads DFQATT; CDR2 reads SNEGSKA (reference sequence). CDR3: CSARNLGRAGYGYTF.

This chain joins TRBV7-9 and TRBJ2-1; TCRdb's D call, TRBD1, is unchecked because there is no DNA. This CDR3 region has 14 residues. CDR1 and CDR2 (germline): SEHNR, FQNEAQ (reference sequence). CDR3 amino acids: CASSSDQGFNEQFF. The complete variable domain, with remaining parts taken from reference TRBV7-9 and TRBJ2-1, reads DTGVSQNPRHKITKRGQNVTFRCDPISEHNRLYWYRQTLGQGPEFLTYFQNEAQLEKSRLLSDRFSAERPKGSFSTLEIQRTEQGDSAMYLCASSSDQGFNEQFFGPGTRLTVL.

This rearrangement joins TRBV7-9 to TRBJ1-2. The CDR3 has 13 amino acids. The V gene's germline CDR1 is SEHNR and CDR2 FQNEAQ (reference sequence). CDR3 amino acids: CASSSIPIPSYTF.

The chain is built from TRBV4-3 and TRBJ2-5; TCRdb's D gene call, TRBD1, goes unchecked for lack of DNA. Germline V CDR1 and CDR2: LGHNA, YSLEER. CDR3 size: 16 residues. This CDR3 reads CASSQDAGVYEETQYF.

The rearrangement links TRBV28 to TRBJ1-4; TCRdb's D gene call, TRBD1, goes unchecked for lack of DNA. Germline CDR1 MDHEN, CDR2 SYDVKM. The CDR3 sequence is 18 residues long. The CDR3: CASYDGGTEPWDNEKLFF.

The rearrangement joins TRBV4-2 to TRBJ2-5; checking the TCRdb D call of TRBD1 is not possible without DNA. The CDR3 contains 15 residues. Looked up from germline, CDR1 is LGHNA and CDR2 is YNFKEQ. The CDR3 reads CASSQGQGESETQYF.

The chain couples TRBV4-2 to TRBJ1-3; lacking DNA, the TRBD1 call made by TCRdb goes unchecked. The length of the CDR3 is 14 residues. From germline, CDR1 is LGHNA and CDR2 YNFKEQ. The CDR3 loop is CASSQLGPGNTIYF.

This chain connects TRBV29-1 to TRBJ2-7; no DNA is available, so the TRBD1 call from TCRdb remains unchecked. The germline V gene has CDR1 SQVTM and CDR2 ANQGSEA. This CDR3 has 17 residues. The CDR3 sequence: CSVEDWVGGPNSYEQYF.

The V and J genes are TRBV29-1 and TRBJ1-2. The CDR3 is 16 residues long. Germline V gives CDR1 SQVTM, CDR2 ANQGSEA. The CDR3 sequence is CSVGPHPRTANYGYTF.

The V gene is TRBV4-1, the J gene TRBJ2-7; TCRdb selects TRBD1, and the lack of DNA leaves this call unchecked. This CDR3 region has 15 residues. CDR1 is MGHRA, CDR2 YSYEKL, per germline. Here the CDR3 reads CASSQGQGAPHEQYF.

V gene TRBV28 combines with J gene TRBJ2-2; the TCRdb call, TRBD1, lacks DNA for checking. The germline V gene has CDR1 MDHEN and CDR2 SYDVKM. This CDR3 has 13 residues. CDR3 residues: CASRTVNTGELFF.

The V call is TRBV5-6, the J call TRBJ2-3; the TRBD2 assignment by TCRdb is unverifiable without DNA. This CDR3 contains 15 residues. Germline CDR1 SGHDT, CDR2 YYEEEE. CDR3 loop: CASSFVGLEADTQYF.

The chain links TRBV20-1 to TRBJ1-1; the D gene TCRdb calls, TRBD1, cannot be checked with no DNA. Germline V CDR1 and CDR2: DFQATT, SNEGSKA (reference sequence). This CDR3 is 13 amino acids long. CDR3 sequence: CSALWQGSAEAFF.

This chain connects TRBV11-2 to TRBJ2-5; the D call of TRBD2 rests on TCRdb alone, since no DNA is present to check it. The CDR3 consists of 16 residues. Germline CDR1 and CDR2: SGHAT and FQNNGV. The CDR3 spells CASSSLAGEGQETQYF. The complete variable domain, with remaining parts taken from reference TRBV11-2 and TRBJ2-5, reads EAGVAQSPRYKIIEKRQSVAFWCNPISGHATLYWYQQILGQGPKLLIQFQNNGVVDDSQLPKDRFSAERLKGVDSTLKIQPAKLEDSAVYLCASSSLAGEGQETQYFGPGTRLLVL.

The V and J genes are TRBV20-1 and TRBJ1-2; no DNA is available, so the TRBD1 call from TCRdb remains unchecked. The CDR3 covers 12 residues. Germline V gene data show CDR1 as DFQATT and CDR2 as SNEGSKA (reference sequence). CDR3 region: CSASGLGVGYTF.

The chain combines TRBV29-1 with TRBJ2-2; TCRdb lists TRBD1, though no DNA is available to test this call. The CDR3 covers 14 residues. In germline, CDR1 is SQVTM, CDR2 ANQGSEA. CDR3 amino acids: CSVDLGVATGELFF.

The rearrangement uses TRBV29-1 and TRBJ1-1; without DNA, the TCRdb call of TRBD1 cannot be checked. CDR1 SQVTM and CDR2 ANQGSEA come from the germline V gene. This CDR3 has 15 amino acids. CDR3 protein: CSVDTAGTPNTEAFF.

The chain recombines TRBV6-5 with TRBJ1-3. The germline CDR1 and CDR2 sequences are MNHEY and SVGAGI. The length of the CDR3 is 14 residues. This CDR3 reads CASSYSKYGNTIYF.

This chain connects TRBV29-1 to TRBJ2-1; TCRdb indicates TRBD2, and absent DNA this call remains unverified. The germline V gene has CDR1 SQVTM and CDR2 ANQGSEA. This CDR3 contains 13 residues. CDR3 sequence: CSVVKREVNEQFF.

The CDR3 loop reads CSAAGMNTEAFF. The chain links TRBV29-1 to TRBJ1-1; checking the TCRdb D call of TRBD1 is not possible without DNA. In germline, CDR1 is SQVTM, CDR2 ANQGSEA. The CDR3 extends over 12 amino acids.